The TCR beta chain described here comes from a study of cytomegalovirus exposure and HLA in healthy donors. PCR primers comprised 60 Vbeta and 13 Jbeta primers. Libraries were prepared by immunoSEQ multiplex PCR; TCRdb keeps only in-frame clonotypes and omits some of them. The sample contains about 230,000 clones, 78% of which appear only once. The CDR3 contains 16 residues. Unmatched junction bases numbered 7, after V lost 4 bases and J lost 3 bases. Germline V gives CDR1 LNHDA, CDR2 SQIVND (reference sequence). This clone was detected a few times. The chain employs TRBV19 and TRBJ1-3, with 9 bases fitting TRBD1. What was sequenced was PBMCs. The source of this sequence is a boy aged 5 to 17 in good health and CMV-seronegative. For the CDR3, the DNA is TGTGCCAGTAGTAAACGGGACAGGGACCATGGAAACACCATATATTTT. This gives the protein CASSKRDRDHGNTIYF.